The clone carrying this T cell receptor beta chain was seen once. Antigen specificity is unknown. The PCR had 60 Vbeta and 13 Jbeta primers. The authors' processing: Unique TCR beta chains numbered 60 million to 100 million in a later analysis, with around 10 million shared. Sequencing was performed with immunoSEQ multiplex PCR; in TCRdb, only in-frame clones are kept and a portion is missing. Clonal size and the V and J genes are those of that table, whereas D and trimming came from the DNA. The table lists around 190,000 clones, around 80% of them singletons. These data belong to a study of cytomegalovirus exposure and HLA in healthy donors. Study observations and caveats: A later analysis linked a missense DCLRE1C variant to TCR beta V- and J-gene trimming. The study put some 150 TCR beta chains on its list as cytomegalovirus-associated. Researchers reported in a later analysis that common viral pathogens appeared linked to several top clusters.

The CDR3 is made up of 15 amino acids. CDR1 MNHNS and CDR2 SASEGT come from the germline V gene. V was shortened by 4 bases and J by 4 bases, with 16 bases between the two germline ends. This receptor was taken from a woman aged 40 to 50 in good health and CMV-seronegative. The sample consisted of PBMCs. The rearrangement uses TRBV6-1 and TRBJ2-5, with D tentatively TRBD1 (6 bases). CDR3 residues: CASSVSGVQGETQYF. The CDR3, as DNA: TGTGCCAGCAGTGTTTCAGGGGTTCAAGGAGAGACCCAGTACTTC.